This T cell receptor beta chain was captured by sequencing in a study of T cells after yellow fever vaccination. Researchers made TCR cDNA using 5'RACE template switching, and this step added a universal primer site and UMIs. TCRdb re-derived calls from the 5' RACE reads in MiXCR, one entry per CDR3 protein. The sample has about 69,000 distinct CDR3 sequences; under 6.5% are singletons. This clonotype was detected ten times or more. The sample here was CD4+ T cells sorted from PBMCs, taken around 15 days after the first yellow fever vaccination. This clonotype was sampled from a man between 18 and 29 years old who received the YFV17D yellow fever vaccine.

CDR3 region: CASSFFGGWTDTQYF. Here the CDR3 DNA reads TGTGCCAGCAGTTTCTTTGGGGGGTGGACAGATACGCAGTATTTT. The V call is TRBV7-3, the J call TRBJ2-3, with a weak D call TRBD2 (6 bases). Trimming removed 6 bases at V and 3 bases at J, with 16 bases between. The CDR3 is 15 amino acids. Germline CDR1 and CDR2: SGHTA and FQGTGA.